This note documents a single T cell receptor (beta chain) sequence. This entry is derived from a study of blood T cell repertoires in COVID-19. Germline values: CDR1 LNHDA, CDR2 SQIVND (reference sequence). CDR3 length: 14 residues. Trimming cost V 2 bases and J 3 bases, with 8 bases left between them. Authors' processing steps: For nucleated cells, counts were estimated from reference gene primer amplification. The repertoire was sequenced with immunoSEQ multiplex PCR; TCRdb's copy has only in-frame clones and lacks some. That table gives V, J and clone size, and the DNA gave D and trimming. The sample lists 130,000 to 150,000 clones, approximately 79% seen once, with 8.6% in the top ten.

Material for sequencing was peripheral blood. The clonotype comes from a man in his fifties with active or convalescent COVID-19. V and J are TRBV19 and TRBJ1-5, with D possibly matching TRBD1 (6 bases). The DNA for the CDR3 is TGTGCCAGTAGTATAAGGGACACCAATCAGCCCCAGCATTTT. Residues: CASSIRDTNQPQHF.